The 23 T cell receptor beta chains reported below all come from one sample, sequenced in a study of shared clonotypes between healthy human individuals. Assay used: immunoSEQ multiplex PCR; TCRdb lists only in-frame clones, some missing. The top ten clones hold 34% of a sample with about 690,000 clones, roughly 91% of them seen once. The sequenced material came from memory CD8+ T cells from PBMCs. Subset given: CD45RO+ cells pooled with CCR7-negative TemRA cells. Receptor source: a man aged 18-30 years in good health. Some clones in this sample may be carry-over from other donors' samples.

CDR3 amino acids: CAIRGRKNTEAFF. DNA of the CDR3: TGTGCCATCAGGGGACGTAAGAACACTGAAGCTTTCTTT. The chain recombines TRBV10-3 with TRBJ1-1; tentative D call: TRBD1 (5 bases). CDR1 ENHRY and CDR2 SYGVKD come from the germline V gene. With 6 bases removed from V and 1 base from J, the gap between germline ends came to 9 bases. The CDR3 is 13 residues long.

The chain has TRBV7-2 and TRBJ2-6, with a tentative D call TRBD1 (6 bases). The CDR3 extends over 16 amino acids. CDR1 SGHTA and CDR2 FQGNSA come from the germline V gene. The V end was cut by 3 bases, the J end by 5 bases, with 14 bases between. This chain's CDR3 is CASSFGNRAWANVLTF. The CDR3 DNA is TGTGCCAGCAGCTTCGGCAACAGGGCCTGGGCCAACGTCCTGACTTTC.

The chain links TRBV5-6 to TRBJ1-2; TRBD1 might be the D (6 bases). V lost 4 bases and J lost 4, with 11 bases in between. The CDR3 is 13 residues long. The germline V gene encodes CDR1 SGHDT and CDR2 YYEEEE. The CDR3 bases are TGTGCCAGCAGCACCTGGGACACCTATGGCTACACCTTC. Translating gives CASSTWDTYGYTF.

There are a few counts of this clone. The gene calls are TRBV30 and TRBJ1-4; D uncertain. Germline values: CDR1 GTSNPN, CDR2 SVGIG (reference sequence). The ends were cut back, 3 bases at V and 3 bases at J, with 2 bases in the middle. This CDR3 spans 11 amino acids. CDR3 nucleotides: TGTGCCTGGAGACCTAATGAAAAACTGTTTTTT. Its translation: CAWRPNEKLFF.

The chain joins TRBV9 to TRBJ1-2; D gene ambiguous. Trimming took off 3 bases at V and 0 bases at J, with 18 bases between the two ends. The CDR3 runs to 17 residues. Germline assignment: CDR1 SGDLS and CDR2 YYNGEE. The CDR3 DNA follows: TGTGCCAGCAGCGGTTGGCGAACGGGCCGCGCTAACTATGGCTACACCTTC. This encodes CASSGWRTGRANYGYTF.

The V gene is TRBV19, the J gene TRBJ1-4; a possible D gene is TRBD1 (6 bases). V was cut by 8 bases and J by 13 bases, with 14 bases left in between. Germline V CDR1 and CDR2: LNHDA, SQIVND (reference sequence). The CDR3 length is 11 residues. Here the CDR3 DNA reads TGTGCCAGTTCCGGGGGCACGGGACTGTTTTTT. Translation gives CASSGGTGLFF.

This sequence joins TRBV4-1 and TRBJ2-1, with a tentative D call TRBD2 (6 bases). Per the germline V gene, CDR1 is MGHRA and CDR2 is YSYEKL. The V gene lost 3 bases and the J gene lost 3 bases, with 21 bases spanning the gap. This CDR3 has 18 amino acids. CDR3 residues: CASSQTAMVGGGYNEQFF. In DNA, the CDR3 is TGCGCCAGCAGCCAGACAGCGATGGTGGGGGGAGGCTACAATGAGCAGTTCTTC.

The rearrangement uses TRBV14 and TRBJ1-4; D uncertain. CDR3 size: 15 residues. V lost 0 bases and J lost 12, with 17 bases in between. Per the germline V gene, CDR1 is SGHDN and CDR2 is FVKESK. The CDR3 DNA sequence: TGTGCCAGCAGCCAAGACTGGGCGTCCCCCGGGGAACTGTTTTTT. Protein sequence: CASSQDWASPGELFF.

In its sample, this clone was seen once. The gene calls are TRBV7-9 and TRBJ1-1; D is unclear. Per the germline V gene, CDR1 is SEHNR and CDR2 is FQNEAQ (reference sequence). The CDR3 is 19 residues long. Between the trimmed V and J ends, which lost 4 bases and 0 bases, there was a span of 24 bases. CDR3 sequence reads: CASSSYGAPTPLMNTEAFF. CDR3 bases: TGTGCCAGCAGCTCATACGGCGCACCTACACCCTTAATGAACACTGAAGCTTTCTTT.

The J gene is TRBJ2-3, the V gene TRBV6-1, with D uncertain. The CDR3 length is 12 residues. V was shortened by 4 bases and J by 2 bases, with 4 bases between the two germline ends. Germline assignment: CDR1 MNHNS and CDR2 SASEGT. The CDR3, as DNA: TGTGCCAGCAGTGGACTCACAGATACGCAGTATTTT. Translation gives CASSGLTDTQYF.

The rearrangement joins TRBV2 to TRBJ2-1, with TRBD2 identical over 10 bases. Germline-derived CDR1 and CDR2 are SNHLY and FYNNEI. Unmatched junction bases numbered 10, after V lost 7 bases and J lost 4 bases. The CDR3 sequence is 16 residues long. CDR3 amino acids: CASKWSSGSIYNEQFF. Written as DNA, the CDR3 is TGTGCCAGCAAGTGGTCTAGCGGGAGCATATACAATGAGCAGTTCTTC.

The chain carries TRBV4-2 and TRBJ2-3; no reliable D call. Germline V gene lookup returns CDR1 LGHNA and CDR2 YNFKEQ. Trimming cost V 5 bases and J 6 bases, with 30 bases left between them. This CDR3 has 19 residues. CDR3 bases: TGTGCCAGCAGCTTAGAATGGACCCCACAGAGGCCACCGGGTGATACGCAGTATTTT. Translation gives CASSLEWTPQRPPGDTQYF.

This chain links TRBV7-3 with TRBJ2-1, with a possible D match to TRBD1 (5 bases). V gave up 0 bases and J gave up 6 bases, with 12 bases separating them. This CDR3 spans 15 amino acids. Germline lookup yields CDR1 SGHTA and CDR2 FQGTGA. The CDR3 protein is CASSLTRRQTNEQFF. In nucleotides, the CDR3 is TGTGCCAGCAGCTTAACGAGGAGACAGACCAATGAGCAGTTCTTC.

This clone was seen a single time. The gene calls are TRBV5-1 and TRBJ2-5; D possibly corresponds to TRBD2 (6 bases). CDR1 and CDR2 (germline): SGHRS, YFSETQ. Trimming removed 5 bases at V and 5 bases at J, with 16 bases between. This CDR3 contains 14 residues. The DNA of the CDR3 is TGCGCCAGCAGGGAGGGGCCACGGTCCGAGACCCAGTACTTC. Amino acids: CASREGPRSETQYF.

J is TRBJ2-7 and V is TRBV19, with D perhaps matching TRBD2 (5 bases). Trimming shortened V by 5 bases and J by 7 bases, and 21 bases separated the two germline ends. CDR3 size: 15 residues. Germline V gene lookup returns CDR1 LNHDA and CDR2 SQIVND (reference sequence). The CDR3 bases are TGTGCCAGTAGTCCCCGCGGAATAGCGCCGGGTGAGCAGTACTTC. It is translated as CASSPRGIAPGEQYF. Full variable domain (missing parts from reference TRBV19 and TRBJ2-7): DGGITQSPKYLFRKEGQNVTLSCEQNLNHDAMYWYRQDPGQGLRLIYYSQIVNDFQKGDIAEGYSVSREKKESFPLTVTSAQKNPTAFYLCASSPRGIAPGEQYFGPGTRLTVT.

This CDR3 reads CASSLGPHDKYSNQPQHF. The CDR3 coding sequence is TGTGCCAGCAGCTTGGGGCCCCATGACAAGTATAGCAATCAGCCCCAGCATTTT. This rearrangement joins TRBV5-4 to TRBJ1-5, with unresolved D. The length of the CDR3 is 18 residues. V was shortened by 0 bases and J by 0 bases, with 16 bases between the two germline ends. Germline V gene lookup returns CDR1 SGHNT and CDR2 YYREEE (reference sequence).

The chain is built from TRBV27 and TRBJ2-1, with D tentatively TRBD2 (6 bases). V lost 5 bases, J lost 7 bases, and 15 bases lay in between. From germline, CDR1 is MNHEY and CDR2 SMNVEV (reference sequence). CDR3 size: 14 residues. CDR3 amino acids: CASSLRPAGNEQFF. CDR3 DNA: TGTGCCAGCAGTCTTAGGCCGGCGGGAAATGAGCAGTTCTTC.

The chain joins TRBV9 to TRBJ1-2; D not certain. The CDR3 spans 11 residues. Trimming left V 3 bases short and J 2 bases short, with 2 bases between. The V gene's germline CDR1 is SGDLS and CDR2 YYNGEE. CDR3 nucleotide sequence: TGTGCCAGCAGCGAAAACTATGGCTACACCTTC. This codes for CASSENYGYTF. The full variable domain, in which reference TRBV9 and TRBJ1-2 provide the parts outside the CDR3, is DSGVTQTPKHLITATGQRVTLRCSPRSGDLSVYWYQQSLDQGLQFLIQYYNGEERAKGNILERFSAQQFPDLHSELNLSSLELGDSALYFCASSENYGYTFGSGTRLTVV.

Of note for this clone: A far larger clone is just one base off, so this is likely a read error. This same CDR3 is encoded by further DNA sequences in the sample. This rearrangement joins TRBV28 to TRBJ1-1, with D unresolved. Trimming removed 5 bases from V and 1 base from J, with 5 bases in between. Looked up from germline, CDR1 is MDHEN and CDR2 is SYDVKM. This CDR3 comprises 12 residues. The CDR3 DNA follows: TGTGCCAGCAGTCCGGGGAACACTGAAGCTTTCTTT. It is translated as CASSPGNTEAFF.

The rearrangement joins TRBV29-1 to TRBJ1-3; no clear D gene. CDR1 and CDR2 (germline): SQVTM, ANQGSEA. There are 11 residues in the CDR3. V was pared by 4 bases and J by 6 bases, with 7 bases between. CDR3 bases: TGCAGCGTTGCGGATCCAAACACCATATATTTT. Translated, it gives CSVADPNTIYF.

The sample holds a few counts of this clone. DNA of the CDR3: TGCGCCAGCAGCCAAATTCTCAGTGGGGCTGAAGCTTTCTTT. Translated: CASSQILSGAEAFF. J is TRBJ1-1 and V is TRBV4-3, with unresolved D. Germline V lookup: CDR1 LGHNA, CDR2 YSLEER. Trimming removed 2 bases at V and 6 bases at J, with 13 bases between. The CDR3 contains 14 residues.

This clone was counted once. The V gene is TRBV28, the J gene TRBJ2-7; perhaps TRBD1 as D (6 bases). Trimming pared 5 bases from V and 2 bases from J, leaving 16 bases between. CDR3 length equals 15 residues. The germline gives CDR1 MDHEN, CDR2 SYDVKM. CDR3 bases: TGTGCCAGCAGTGTCCCGGGACACCTTCCCTACGAGCAGTACTTC. Translated: CASSVPGHLPYEQYF.

This clone has just a few counts. The chain combines TRBV27 with TRBJ1-1; D not certain. From germline, CDR1 is MNHEY and CDR2 SMNVEV (reference sequence). The CDR3 contains 13 residues. V gave up 9 bases and J gave up 0 bases, with 11 bases separating them. CDR3 sequence: CASQTDVNTEAFF. CDR3 DNA sequence: TGTGCCAGTCAGACTGACGTGAACACTGAAGCTTTCTTT.